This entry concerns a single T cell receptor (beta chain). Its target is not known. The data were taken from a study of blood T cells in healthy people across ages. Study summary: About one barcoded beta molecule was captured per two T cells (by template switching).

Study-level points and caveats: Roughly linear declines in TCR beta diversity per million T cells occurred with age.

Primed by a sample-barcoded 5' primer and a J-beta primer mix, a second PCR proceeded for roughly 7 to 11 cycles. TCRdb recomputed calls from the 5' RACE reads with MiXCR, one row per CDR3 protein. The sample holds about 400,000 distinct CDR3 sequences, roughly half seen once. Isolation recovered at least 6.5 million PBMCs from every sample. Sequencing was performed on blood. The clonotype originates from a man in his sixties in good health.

CDR3 nucleotide sequence: TGCAGTACTAAACAACGAGGGGGAGGGGGTAATCGCGAGCAGTACTTC. Translated, it gives CSTKQRGGGGNREQYF. The chain has TRBV20-1 and TRBJ2-7, with D possibly TRBD2 on 7 matching bases. Germline V CDR1 and CDR2: DFQATT, SNEGSKA (reference sequence). CDR3 length equals 16 residues. Trimming shortened V by 8 bases and J by 6 bases, and 29 bases separated the two germline ends.